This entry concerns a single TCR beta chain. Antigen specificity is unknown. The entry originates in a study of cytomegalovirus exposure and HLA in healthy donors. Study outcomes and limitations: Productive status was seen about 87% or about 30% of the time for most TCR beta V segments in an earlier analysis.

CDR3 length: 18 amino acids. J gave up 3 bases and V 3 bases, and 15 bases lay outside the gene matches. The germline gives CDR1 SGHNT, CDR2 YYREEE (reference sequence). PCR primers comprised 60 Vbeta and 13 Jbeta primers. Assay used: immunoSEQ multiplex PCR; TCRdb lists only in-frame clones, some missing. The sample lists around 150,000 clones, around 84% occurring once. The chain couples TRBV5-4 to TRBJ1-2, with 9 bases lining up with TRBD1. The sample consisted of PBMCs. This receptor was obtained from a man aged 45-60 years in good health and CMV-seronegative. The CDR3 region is CASSSINYRGRLDYGYTF. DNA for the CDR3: TGTGCCAGCAGCTCTATAAACTACAGGGGGCGCCTTGACTATGGCTACACCTTC.